Presented here are 11 T cell receptor beta chains from one specimen sequenced in a study of T cell repertoires in cytomegalovirus infection. TCRdb re-called the reads through MiXCR, storing one row per CDR3 protein. Counted here are about 470,000 distinct CDR3 sequences, approximately 46% occurring once; the ten biggest clones make up just under 45%. These receptors' targets are unknown. The sample consisted of cultured PBMCs, taken from culture after CMV antigen stimulation. The source of these receptors is a human donor in good health (CMV status not recorded). Some clones in this sample may be carry-over from other donors' samples.

This chain uses TRBV7-6 with TRBJ2-2; 9 nucleotides agree with TRBD2. This CDR3 spans 18 amino acids. Per the germline V gene, CDR1 is SGHVS and CDR2 is FNYEAQ. V lost 5 bases and J lost 3; bases outside the gene matches: 13. This chain's CDR3 is CASSLGLGTSLYTGELFF. The CDR3 DNA follows: TGTGCCAGCAGCCTGGGTCTTGGGACTAGCCTTTACACCGGGGAGCTGTTTTTT.

This clonotype has just a few counts. J is TRBJ1-1 and V is TRBV19; no firm D call. Per the germline V gene, CDR1 is LNHDA and CDR2 is SQIVND (reference sequence). The CDR3 runs 13 residues. The germline V and J ends were trimmed by 5 bases and 6 bases, with 13 bases remaining between them. In DNA, the CDR3 is TGTGCCAGTAGTCAATACTCAAGAGCTGAAGCTTTCTTT. Its protein is CASSQYSRAEAFF.

The chain is built from TRBV7-2 and TRBJ1-4, with a tentative D call TRBD1 (6 bases). This CDR3 spans 15 amino acids. Looked up from germline, CDR1 is SGHTA and CDR2 is FQGNSA. V dropped 2 bases and J dropped 8 bases, with 15 bases sitting between them. The CDR3 DNA is TGTGCCAGCAGCTTAAGAAGGGGGGAGGGCGAAAAACTGTTTTTT. This encodes CASSLRRGEGEKLFF. The full variable domain, its missing parts supplied by reference TRBV7-2 and TRBJ1-4, is GAGVSQSPSNKVTEKGKDVELRCDPISGHTALYWYRQSLGQGLEFLIYFQGNSAPDKSGLPSDRFSAERTGGSVSTLTIQRTQQEDSAVYLCASSLRRGEGEKLFFGSGTQLSVL.

The chain links TRBV12-3 or TRBV12-4 to TRBJ2-1; 9 nucleotides align to TRBD1. With 6 bases clipped from V and 3 bases from J, the junction kept 6 bases outside the gene matches. This CDR3 is built from 15 residues. The CDR3 reads CASSPTGGGYNEQFF. CDR3 bases: TGTGCCAGCAGCCCGACAGGGGGAGGCTACAATGAGCAGTTCTTC.

This chain uses TRBV7-9 with TRBJ2-7; the D gene could be TRBD1 or TRBD2 (5 bases each). V lost 1 base to trimming and J lost 2 bases, with 12 bases between them. CDR3 length: 15 residues. The germline gives CDR1 SEHNR, CDR2 FQNEAQ (reference sequence). This CDR3 is CASSLVGTVAYEQYF. The CDR3 nucleotides are TGTGCCAGCAGCTTAGTCGGGACGGTGGCCTACGAGCAGTACTTC.

This clonotype appeared a few times. J is TRBJ1-5 and V is TRBV2, with TRBD1 matching 8 bases. This CDR3 region has 16 residues. Germline trimming cut 3 bases from V and 5 bases from J; bases unmatched to any gene: 9. Per the germline V gene, CDR1 is SNHLY and CDR2 is FYNNEI. CDR3 sequence: CASSDRTGRDHQPQHF. The CDR3 DNA is TGTGCCAGCAGTGATCGGACAGGGAGGGATCATCAGCCCCAGCATTTT.

The sample holds a few counts of this clonotype. The chain uses TRBV28 and TRBJ2-7; no definite D call. Germline CDR1 and CDR2: MDHEN and SYDVKM. V shed 6 bases and J shed 4 bases, with 16 bases lying between them. The CDR3 extends over 14 amino acids. CDR3 residues: CASRALDLYYEQYF. The CDR3 bases are TGTGCCAGCAGAGCCTTGGATCTCTATTACGAGCAGTACTTC. The complete variable domain, with remaining parts taken from reference TRBV28 and TRBJ2-7, reads DVKVTQSSRYLVKRTGEKVFLECVQDMDHENMFWYRQDPGLGLRLIYFSYDVKMKEKGDIPEGYSVSREKKERFSLILESASTNQTSMYLCASRALDLYYEQYFGPGTRLTVT.

This clonotype appeared many times. The chain has TRBV12-3 or TRBV12-4 and TRBJ1-5; D call uncertain. The CDR3 length is 13 residues. V was shortened by 5 bases and J by 1 base, with 6 bases between the two germline ends. In DNA, the CDR3 is TGTGCCAGCAGTCGAAGGAGCAATCAGCCCCAGCATTTT. The encoded protein is CASSRRSNQPQHF.

V usage is TRBV7-2 and J usage is TRBJ2-1; TRBD2 agrees at 8 bases. The germline V gene has CDR1 SGHTA and CDR2 FQGNSA. V shed 0 bases and J 4 bases; nucleotides not matched to a gene: 2. This CDR3 has 15 amino acids. The CDR3 sequence is CASSLAGLDYNEQFF. The CDR3 DNA is TGTGCCAGCAGCTTAGCGGGACTAGATTACAATGAGCAGTTCTTC.

This sequence joins TRBV7-3 and TRBJ2-5; D possibly corresponds to TRBD2 (6 bases). Germline V gene data show CDR1 as SGHTA and CDR2 as FQGTGA. Trimming shortened V by 5 bases and J by 3 bases, and 10 bases separated the two germline ends. The CDR3 runs 13 residues. This CDR3 reads CASSPASEETQYF. CDR3 DNA: TGTGCCAGCAGCCCTGCTAGCGAAGAGACCCAGTACTTC.

The chain combines TRBV28 with TRBJ2-5; the D gene is possibly TRBD1 (6 bases). The CDR3 contains 14 residues. CDR1 MDHEN and CDR2 SYDVKM come from the germline V gene. V shed 6 bases and J shed 5 bases, with 16 bases lying between them. The CDR3 loop reads CASRPQQGRETQYF. In nucleotides, the CDR3 is TGTGCCAGCAGACCCCAACAGGGCCGGGAGACCCAGTACTTC. Drawing the rest from reference TRBV28 and TRBJ2-5, the complete variable domain is DVKVTQSSRYLVKRTGEKVFLECVQDMDHENMFWYRQDPGLGLRLIYFSYDVKMKEKGDIPEGYSVSREKKERFSLILESASTNQTSMYLCASRPQQGRETQYFGPGTRLLVL.